This T cell receptor (beta chain) was recorded in a study of quantifying T cell responses using KT2 cells. Across the whole study: TCR alpha and beta constant-region primers primed reverse transcription of RNA. The second PCR was a qPCR stopped at a predetermined fluorescence threshold.

A word on this clonotype: Its antigen remains unidentified. The junction departs from germline at one end; a sequencing error may be responsible.

A single-stranded UMI oligo with SP2 sequence was ligated to cDNA 3' ends. First-round PCR used 4 cycles and beta primers RC1.1 and RC1.2 covering TRBC1 and TRBC2. From the second PCR onward, TCR alpha and beta chains were processed separately. TCRdb re-derived calls from the UMI-ligation and nested PCR reads in MiXCR, one entry per CDR3 protein. Among 25,000 to 35,000 distinct CDR3 sequences listed, 7.3% were seen once. In germline, CDR1 is SSHAT, CDR2 FNYEAQ (reference sequence). The CDR3 totals 14 residues. Study-wide results and caveats: Very high KT2 spike-in numbers caused saturation in KT2 sequence detection. KT2 clone alpha and beta sequence counts scaled linearly with input KT2 cell number.

The origin of this receptor is a human donor. This chain uses TRBV7-7 with TRBJ2-2; D is uncertain. The sequenced sample was PBMCs spiked with cells of the T cell clone KT2. CDR3 DNA: TGTGCTAGCAGCTTAGCTGGTTCGGCCGGGGAGCTGTTTTTT. It specifies CASSLAGSAGELFF.